The rows below give T cell receptor beta chains drawn from one sample of a study of PD-L1 blockade in urothelial cancer. Assay: immunoSEQ multiplex PCR; the TCRdb copy retains only in-frame clones and omits some. The sample holds under 40,000 clones, 90% seen once. This sample comprised PBMCs, obtained around atezolizumab (anti-PD-L1) treatment. Receptors were obtained from a man between 65 and 85 years old with urothelial cancer. Each CDR3 is given with its conserved first and last residue. Each record gives: D gene, CDR3 length, V gene, J gene, clone size, CDR3 DNA, CDR3 protein. D genes are given only for firm matches. Clone size is stated in some rows and not others, as once, few, many or a class when expanded.

D: .
length: 17
V: TRBV2
J: TRBJ2-1
size: .
DNA: TGTGCCAGCAGTGATCATCTCAGGGACTCCTCCTACAATGAGCAGTTCTTC
CDR3: CASSDHLRDSSYNEQFF

D: .
length: 13
V: TRBV6-6
J: TRBJ2-7
size: once
DNA: TGTGCCAGCAGTTACGCCGGGTCGGGCGAGCAGTACTTC
CDR3: CASSYAGSGEQYF

D: TRBD1
length: 16
V: TRBV6-6
J: TRBJ1-3
size: .
DNA: TGTGCCAGCAGTTCGGGACAGGAGAGCTCTGGAAACACCATATATTTT
CDR3: CASSSGQESSGNTIYF

D: TRBD2
length: 17
V: TRBV13
J: TRBJ2-3
size: .
DNA: TGTGCCAGCAGCGCCCGTGCGGGACTAGCGGGAGGAGATACGCAGTATTTT
CDR3: CASSARAGLAGGDTQYF

D: TRBD1
length: 14
V: TRBV29-1
J: TRBJ2-7
size: .
DNA: TGCAGCGTTGAGCGACAGGGGGGTGGCTACGAGCAGTACTTC
CDR3: CSVERQGGGYEQYF

D: TRBD2
length: 16
V: TRBV28
J: TRBJ2-5
size: .
DNA: TGTGCCAGCAGTCCAGGACTAGCGGGAGGGCGGGAGACCCAGTACTTC
CDR3: CASSPGLAGGRETQYF

D: TRBD2
length: 13
V: TRBV5-1
J: TRBJ2-7
size: .
DNA: TGCGCCAGCAGCTCGGGGGGAAGGACCGAGCAGTACTTC
CDR3: CASSSGGRTEQYF

D: .
length: 16
V: TRBV9
J: TRBJ1-1
size: .
DNA: TGTGCCAGCAGCAGAGACCCGACGCGGTCGAGTACTGAAGCTTTCTTT
CDR3: CASSRDPTRSSTEAFF

D: .
length: 15
V: TRBV28
J: TRBJ1-1
size: .
DNA: TGTGCCAGCAGCCGATGGGCTTCCGGGGAGTCTGAAGCTTTCTTT
CDR3: CASSRWASGESEAFF

D: .
length: 15
V: TRBV9
J: TRBJ2-7
size: .
DNA: TGTGCCAGCAGCGTAGAACCCGGGGTGACCTACGAGCAGTACTTC
CDR3: CASSVEPGVTYEQYF

D: .
length: 15
V: TRBV7-7
J: TRBJ2-5
size: .
DNA: TGTGCCAGCAGCATAGGGCGGGTGTACCAAGAGACCCAGTACTTC
CDR3: CASSIGRVYQETQYF

D: TRBD1
length: 15
V: TRBV5-1
J: TRBJ1-1
size: .
DNA: TGCGCCAGCAGCTTGGAGGGACAGGGGTTCACTGAAGCTTTCTTT
CDR3: CASSLEGQGFTEAFF

D: .
length: 13
V: TRBV5-4
J: TRBJ2-1
size: .
DNA: TGTGCCAGCAGCCCACCCAGGGGAAATGAGCAGTTCTTC
CDR3: CASSPPRGNEQFF

D: .
length: 15
V: TRBV18
J: TRBJ2-1
size: .
DNA: TGTGCCAGCTCCCAAGACATATCCGTCTACAATGAGCAGTTCTTC
CDR3: CASSQDISVYNEQFF

D: .
length: 15
V: TRBV28
J: TRBJ2-1
size: .
DNA: TGTGCCAGCAGAGATCGGGTGAGCTCCTACAATGAGCAGTTCTTC
CDR3: CASRDRVSSYNEQFF

D: .
length: 14
V: TRBV4-1
J: TRBJ1-4
size: .
DNA: TGCGCCAGCCGCCTGGGACACGTTGTCGAAAAACTGTTTTTT
CDR3: CASRLGHVVEKLFF

D: .
length: 13
V: TRBV27
J: TRBJ1-4
size: .
DNA: TGTGCCAGCAGGGGGGCGGGTGGTGAAAAACTGTTTTTT
CDR3: CASRGAGGEKLFF

D: .
length: 13
V: TRBV10-1
J: TRBJ2-7
size: .
DNA: TGCGCCAGCAGTGAGTCAGGGGCCGTGCAGCAGTACTTC
CDR3: CASSESGAVQQYF

D: TRBD2
length: 17
V: TRBV7-9
J: TRBJ2-1
size: once
DNA: TGTGCCAGCAGCCAGGGACTAGCGGGGAATGCCGAGAGAAAGCATTTCTTC
CDR3: CASSQGLAGNAERKHFF

D: TRBD1
length: 15
V: TRBV5-1
J: TRBJ1-1
size: .
DNA: TGCGCCAGCAGCACCGACAGGGTTCGGGACACTGAAGCTTTCTTT
CDR3: CASSTDRVRDTEAFF

D: TRBD1
length: 13
V: TRBV7-2
J: TRBJ1-5
size: .
DNA: TGTGCCAGCAGCGTACAGGGGTATCAGCCCCAGCATTTT
CDR3: CASSVQGYQPQHF

D: .
length: 14
V: TRBV30
J: TRBJ2-1
size: .
DNA: TGTGCCTGGAGTGTGGGTATTAGCGCTTCTGAGCAGTTCTTC
CDR3: CAWSVGISASEQFF